This T cell receptor beta chain was sequenced during a study of spatial heterogeneity in lung cancer. As for the study in general: When available, follow-up PBMC samples taken a median of about two years after resection were sequenced. In raw reads, more than eight appearances on average were recorded for each unique TCR and UMI combination.

Whole-study results and caveats: Tumor TCRs that were ubiquitous and expanded showed up in blood more at resection than follow-up.

The time point: blood at routine non-recurrence follow-up after resection. Sequencing covered unsorted whole RNA taken from tumor, nontumor lung or frozen PBMC. Every TCR cDNA molecule bore a unique molecular identifier. MiXCR, applied by TCRdb to the 5' RACE reads, yields one record per CDR3 protein. The table lists some 54,000 distinct CDR3 sequences, less than 9% of them singletons. This clonotype was seen ten or more times. Its antigen is not known. CDR3 length: 14 amino acids. V gave up 1 base and J gave up 1 base, with 8 bases separating them. Germline V CDR1 and CDR2: SGHRS, YFSETQ. The receptor was derived from a female donor with early-stage non-small cell lung cancer. The V call is TRBV5-1, the J call TRBJ1-1; weak D call: TRBD1 (6 bases). The material sequenced was PBMCs, taken at follow-up. The CDR3 loop reads CASSLTTGNTEAFF. CDR3 sequence (DNA): TGCGCCAGCAGCTTGACGACAGGGAACACTGAAGCTTTCTTT.